The 4 T cell receptor beta chains below all came from one sample that was sequenced in a study of control samples from healthy donors and cancer patients. Sequencing used immunoSEQ multiplex PCR; TCRdb keeps in-frame clones, though not all of them. The profile covers approximately 26,000 clones, with roughly four fifths appearing a single time and approximately 22% taken by the ten largest. Material for sequencing was PBMCs. The receptors were gathered from a man aged 60-69 years with colorectal cancer.

This clone was seen a few times. The chain couples TRBV5-1 to TRBJ1-4; a possible D gene is TRBD1 (5 bases). Germline CDR1 is SGHRS and CDR2 is YFSETQ. The CDR3 consists of 16 residues. The ends were cut back, 2 bases at V and 8 bases at J, with 19 bases in the middle. DNA for the CDR3: TGCGCCAGCAGCTTAAGGAGAGGGGTAGCAGGGGAAAAACTGTTTTTT. This encodes CASSLRRGVAGEKLFF. Full variable domain (missing parts from reference TRBV5-1 and TRBJ1-4): KAGVTQTPRYLIKTRGQQVTLSCSPISGHRSVSWYQQTPGQGLQFLFEYFSETQRNKGNFPGRFSGRQFSNSRSEMNVSTLELGDSALYLCASSLRRGVAGEKLFFGSGTQLSVL.

This clone has a single count. The chain has TRBV27 and TRBJ1-5; D is perhaps TRBD1 (6 bases). Per the germline V gene, CDR1 is MNHEY and CDR2 is SMNVEV (reference sequence). This CDR3 is built from 15 residues. V shed 7 bases and J shed 3 bases, with 16 bases lying between them. CDR3: CASTRSKGDNQPQHF. The CDR3 DNA follows: TGTGCCAGCACCCGTTCGAAGGGGGACAATCAGCCCCAGCATTTT.

The chain has TRBV19 and TRBJ1-2; D remains unclear. Germline loops: CDR1 LNHDA, CDR2 SQIVND (reference sequence). V was shortened by 0 bases and J by 5 bases, with 10 bases between the two germline ends. CDR3 length: 14 amino acids. Here the CDR3 DNA reads TGTGCCAGTAGTATAGATTACATGGGGTATGGCTACACCTTC. The encoded protein is CASSIDYMGYGYTF.

This clone was seen more than once but under ten times. This chain joins TRBV18 and TRBJ2-3; TRBD2 matches 15 bases. V lost 2 bases, J lost 0 bases, and 0 bases stayed unmatched. The CDR3 is made up of 17 amino acids. CDR1 and CDR2 (germline): KGHSH, LQKENI. The CDR3 region is CASSPGLAGGSTDTQYF. The CDR3 coding sequence is TGTGCCAGCTCACCAGGACTAGCGGGGGGGAGCACAGATACGCAGTATTTT. The entire variable domain, with the rest obtained from reference TRBV18 and TRBJ2-3, is as follows: NAGVMQNPRHLVRRRGQEARLRCSPMKGHSHVYWYRQLPEEGLKFMVYLQKENIIDESGMPKERFSAEFPKEGPSILRIQQVVRGDSAAYFCASSPGLAGGSTDTQYFGPGTRLTVL.